The text below deals with one TCR beta chain. The data are from a study of blood T cell repertoires in COVID-19. In the authors' workflow: Researchers report that nucleated cell counts were estimated from reference gene primer amplification. Using immunoSEQ multiplex PCR, the repertoire was profiled, and TCRdb retains in-frame clones only, with some absent. V and J calls plus clone size are reproduced from that table; the DNA served to infer D and trimming. The sample has some 220,000 clones, about 80% seen once. The CDR3 has 15 amino acids. In germline, CDR1 is SGHKS, CDR2 YYEKEE (reference sequence). The V and J ends lost 2 bases and 3 bases, in that order; junction bases with no gene match: 8.

The genes are TRBV5-5 and TRBJ2-7; 7 bases are a match to TRBD2. This sequence was found in a woman between 40 and 50 years old with acute COVID-19. The specimen was PBMCs or T cells enriched from blood (not recorded which). The chain's CDR3 is CASSFSSGGYYEQYF. The CDR3 DNA reads as TGTGCCAGCAGCTTCTCTTCGGGGGGATACTACGAGCAGTACTTC.